Listed below are T cell receptor beta chains from one sample, sequenced in a study of T cell responses to AZD1222 COVID-19 vaccine. Generated by immunoSEQ multiplex PCR, the TCRdb table keeps only in-frame clones and is missing some. The sample shows about 130,000 clones, around 85% of them seen only once. The material sequenced was peripheral blood, taken 28 days after the second AZD1222 dose. These receptors all come from an adult who received the AZD1222 COVID-19 vaccine. CDR3s include the opening cysteine and the closing phenylalanine or tryptophan. Each record gives: D gene, J gene, V gene, CDR3 protein, CDR3 DNA. The D gene is left open where the match is weak.

-,TRBJ1-6,TRBV11-2,CASSFENSPLHF,TGTGCCAGCAGCTTCGAGAATTCACCCCTCCACTTT
-,TRBJ1-1,TRBV5-1,CASSLEQPSMNTEAFF,TGCGCCAGCAGCTTGGAACAGCCAAGTATGAACACTGAAGCTTTCTTT
TRBD1,TRBJ1-2,TRBV25-1,CASSGLLRGYGYTF,TGTGCCAGCAGTGGCCTTCTCAGGGGGTATGGCTACACCTTC
TRBD1,TRBJ2-2,TRBV28,CASLDRDLNGELFF,TGTGCCAGCCTTGACAGGGACCTAAACGGGGAGCTGTTTTTT
-,TRBJ1-1,TRBV7-2,CASSPVRVGEAFF,TGTGCCAGCAGCCCCGTGAGGGTCGGTGAAGCTTTCTTT
-,TRBJ1-2,TRBV6-5,CASSYGEDSGYTF,TGTGCCAGCAGTTACGGGGAAGACTCTGGCTACACCTTC
-,TRBJ1-2,TRBV3-1/TRBV3-2,CASSQDSGSGYGYTF,TGTGCCAGCAGCCAAGATTCAGGGTCTGGCTATGGCTACACCTTC
-,TRBJ2-2,TRBV6-5,CASSQMWANTGELFF,TGTGCCAGCAGCCAGATGTGGGCGAACACCGGGGAGCTGTTTTTT
-,TRBJ1-3,TRBV4-2,CASSQVKQTRSGNTIYF,TGTGCCAGCAGCCAAGTTAAACAGACTCGCTCTGGAAACACCATATATTTT
TRBD2,TRBJ2-1,TRBV2,CASRGRGAYNEQFF,TGTGCCAGCCGGGGGCGGGGGGCCTACAATGAGCAGTTCTTC
TRBD1,TRBJ1-1,TRBV5-5,CASSPWTGGTEAFF,TGTGCCAGCAGCCCCTGGACAGGGGGCACTGAAGCTTTCTTT
-,TRBJ2-7,TRBV13,CASSLEGGQSSYEQYF,TGTGCCAGCAGCTTAGAGGGGGGGCAAAGCTCCTACGAGCAGTACTTC
-,TRBJ2-3,TRBV4-2,CASSQEERRGSTDTQYF,TGTGCCAGCAGCCAAGAGGAAAGGCGGGGTTCCACAGATACGCAGTATTTT
TRBD1,TRBJ2-7,TRBV15,CATSSQSGTDDYEQYF,TGTGCCACCAGCAGCCAGTCCGGGACAGATGACTACGAGCAGTACTTC
TRBD1,TRBJ2-7,TRBV12-3/TRBV12-4,CASRGQGGEQYF,TGTGCCAGCCGCGGACAGGGCGGCGAGCAGTACTTC
-,TRBJ1-6,TRBV7-3,CASSIGPNSPLHF,TGTGCCAGCAGCATAGGTCCTAATTCACCCCTCCACTTT
-,TRBJ1-1,TRBV7-6,CAVMTDSLNTEAFF,TGTGCCGTCATGACGGACAGTCTGAACACTGAAGCTTTCTTT
TRBD1,TRBJ1-2,TRBV24-1,CATSDPRQGGYTF,TGTGCCACCAGTGATCCCCGACAGGGAGGCTACACCTTC
-,TRBJ1-4,TRBV2,CASSDKVNEKLFF,TGTGCCAGCAGTGATAAAGTGAATGAAAAACTGTTTTTT
-,TRBJ1-4,TRBV6-6,CASKKNEKLFF,TGTGCCAGCAAAAAGAATGAAAAACTGTTTTTT
-,TRBJ1-2,TRBV3-1/TRBV3-2,CASSQAQYGYTF,TGTGCCAGCAGCCAAGCCCAGTATGGCTACACCTTC
TRBD1,TRBJ1-4,TRBV6-1,CASSDLFGTENEKLFF,TGTGCCAGCAGTGATCTGTTCGGGACAGAGAATGAAAAACTGTTTTTT